The text below deals with one T cell receptor (beta chain). The antigen is not known. The ends were cut back, 5 bases at V and 0 bases at J, with 14 bases in the middle. Germline loops: CDR1 MNHEY, CDR2 SVGEGT. CDR3 length equals 15 residues. This sample is part of a study of human T cells and chemical hapten exposure. Background on the study: Slight differences in pooled library volume were the main source of varying TCR yields across samples.

Sample time point: healthy volunteer bleed at 6 weeks. Total RNA came from unfractionated whole blood. Authors' methods: Sequenced samples showed a median of around 91,000 TCRs each, with counts running from about 20,000 to 690,000. MiXCR, applied by TCRdb to the RACE reads, yields one record per CDR3 protein. It is TCRdb's table, rather than the study itself, that gives the V and J calls and clone size. The sample yields about 77,000 distinct CDR3 sequences, about 8.6% seen once. Study findings and constraints: TCRs at high frequency, those above 1 in 1000, did not change with DPC sensitization.

This TCR came from a female donor in good health. Some clones in this sample may be carry-over from other donors' samples. Sequencing was performed on whole blood. This chain connects TRBV6-2 or TRBV6-3 to TRBJ2-7; no clear D. The CDR3 protein is CASSPRPGYSYEQYF. In DNA, the CDR3 is TGTGCCAGCAGTCCCAGACCGGGCTACTCCTACGAGCAGTACTTC.